The 15 T cell receptor beta chains reported below all come from one sample, sequenced in a study of cytomegalovirus exposure and HLA in healthy donors. PCR used 60 Vbeta primers and 13 Jbeta primers. Assay used: immunoSEQ multiplex PCR; TCRdb lists only in-frame clones, some missing. The sample holds 170,000 or so clones, around four fifths seen once. What was sequenced was PBMCs. The receptors were gathered from a woman aged 45-65 years in good health and CMV-seropositive.

The V and J genes are TRBV4-3 and TRBJ1-5, with D possibly TRBD1 on 6 matching bases. The CDR3 covers 15 residues. Germline lookup yields CDR1 LGHNA and CDR2 YSLEER. The V and J ends lost 4 bases and 2 bases respectively, with 12 bases between them. The CDR3 DNA sequence: TGCGCCAGCAGCCGCAGCCGACAGGGCAATCAGCCCCAGCATTTT. Protein: CASSRSRQGNQPQHF.

The chain combines TRBV2 with TRBJ2-7; 9 bases line up with TRBD1. Per germline, CDR1 SNHLY and CDR2 FYNNEI. The CDR3 covers 13 residues. The junction had 2 bases not matched to a gene; V was cut back by 2 bases and J by 6 bases. DNA of the CDR3: TGTGCCAGCAGTGAAAGGACAGGGGCCGAGCAGTACTTC. It is translated as CASSERTGAEQYF.

This clone was detected a few times. The chain combines TRBV5-1 with TRBJ1-6, with D perhaps matching TRBD1 (5 bases). The CDR3 contains 18 residues. Between the trimmed V and J ends, which lost 0 bases and 2 bases, there was a span of 15 bases. Germline values: CDR1 SGHRS, CDR2 YFSETQ. The chain's CDR3 is CASSLVFQGRTYNSPLHF. In nucleotides, the CDR3 is TGCGCCAGCAGCTTGGTCTTTCAGGGTCGGACCTATAATTCACCCCTCCACTTT.

The chain uses TRBV28 and TRBJ2-7; 11 bases align to TRBD2. With 6 bases clipped from V and 5 bases from J, the junction kept 6 bases outside the gene matches. Germline-derived CDR1 and CDR2 are MDHEN and SYDVKM. The CDR3 spans 14 residues. As DNA, the CDR3 is TGTGCCAGCAGACTTAGCGGGGGGGGGAACGAGCAGTACTTC. Translated: CASRLSGGGNEQYF.

V and J are TRBV10-3 and TRBJ1-5; TRBD1 agrees at 7 bases. V trimming: 9 bases; J trimming: 7 bases; junction bases outside the gene matches: 12. The CDR3 is made up of 14 amino acids. CDR1 and CDR2 from the germline V gene are ENHRY and SYGVKD. The chain's CDR3 is CAISTGDGRQPQHF. The CDR3 bases are TGTGCCATTTCCACAGGGGACGGTAGGCAGCCCCAGCATTTT.

The chain joins TRBV23-1 to TRBJ2-7; D is possibly TRBD1 (6 bases). TRBV23-1 carries the ORF label, with uncertain function. CDR3 length: 21 residues. Trimming took off 6 bases at V and 2 bases at J, with 35 bases between the two ends. DNA for the CDR3: TGCGCCAGCAGCCAACACGGGGTACGGGACAAATTTACCCATCGCCCCTACGAGCAGTACTTC. Amino acid sequence: CASSQHGVRDKFTHRPYEQYF.

The chain is built from TRBV19 and TRBJ2-5; 8 bases align to TRBD1. The assigned J gene may be wrong: the sequence end matches TRBJ2-7 better. The CDR3 runs 14 residues. CDR1 and CDR2 (germline): LNHDA, SQIVND (reference sequence). CDR3 coding DNA: TGTGCCAGTAGTATCCGACAGGGGCAATACGAGCAGTACTTC. It encodes CASSIRQGQYEQYF.

The genes are TRBV5-6 and TRBJ2-1, with TRBD2 matching over 8 bases. The CDR3 loop spans 17 amino acids. V was pared by 4 bases and J by 2 bases, with 11 bases of the junction left unmatched. Germline assignment: CDR1 SGHDT and CDR2 YYEEEE. The CDR3 nucleotides read TGTGCCAGCAGCCCACGGGAGCGGGGACTAGCCTACAATGAGCAGTTCTTC. Protein sequence: CASSPRERGLAYNEQFF.

V gene TRBV7-3 combines with J gene TRBJ1-1; no clear D gene. Germline CDR1 reads SGHTA; CDR2 reads FQGTGA. There are 14 residues in the CDR3. V lost 1 base, J lost 0 bases, and 6 bases lay in between. CDR3 sequence: CASSLNSLNTEAFF. CDR3 DNA sequence: TGTGCCAGCAGCTTAAATAGCCTGAACACTGAAGCTTTCTTT.

The chain couples TRBV19 to TRBJ1-1; 10 nucleotides agree with TRBD1. Trimming removed 4 bases from V and 6 bases from J; junction bases left unmatched: 8. The CDR3 has 15 amino acids. From germline, CDR1 is LNHDA and CDR2 SQIVND (reference sequence). In DNA form, the CDR3 reads TGTGCCAGTAGTAGCCGGGACAGGGGCGGAGCTGAAGCTTTCTTT. Its translation: CASSSRDRGGAEAFF.

J is TRBJ1-5 and V is TRBV6-6; TRBD1 matches 9 bases. After removal of 5 bases from V and 0 bases from J, the junction contained 2 bases not matched to a gene. The CDR3 covers 15 residues. Germline assignment: CDR1 MNHNY and CDR2 SVGAGI (reference sequence). The CDR3: CASSPQGASNQPQHF. The CDR3 bases are TGTGCCAGCAGTCCACAGGGGGCTAGCAATCAGCCCCAGCATTTT.

The gene calls are TRBV19 and TRBJ2-3, with 7 nucleotides matching TRBD1. This CDR3 is 16 amino acids long. V dropped 5 bases and J dropped 2; count of bases not matched to a gene: 10. CDR1 is LNHDA and CDR2 is SQIVND in the germline V gene (reference sequence). The CDR3 DNA is TGTGCCAGTAGTCCTCCGGGACAGAAAGCCACAGATACGCAGTATTTT. This gives the protein CASSPPGQKATDTQYF.

The rearrangement joins TRBV6-6 to TRBJ2-3; tentatively, D is TRBD1 (5 bases). The CDR3 totals 15 residues. Germline V gene lookup returns CDR1 MNHNY and CDR2 SVGAGI (reference sequence). V was trimmed by 2 bases and J by 0 bases, leaving 9 bases between them. The CDR3 region has the DNA TGTGCCAGCAGTTACGCCGACAGAAGCACAGATACGCAGTATTTT. The encoded protein is CASSYADRSTDTQYF.

The chain has TRBV5-1 and TRBJ2-1; perhaps TRBD1 as D (6 bases). This CDR3 has 13 residues. The germline gives CDR1 SGHRS, CDR2 YFSETQ. V lost 4 bases, J lost 7 bases, and 12 bases lay in between. CDR3 bases: TGCGCCAGCAGCGGGGGCAGTCTTAATGAGCAGTTCTTC. Translation gives CASSGGSLNEQFF.

DNA for the CDR3: TGTGCCAGCAGTGAACATACAGGGGGATTAGAATGGAACTATGGCTACACCTTC. This encodes CASSEHTGGLEWNYGYTF. The V gene is TRBV6-1, the J gene TRBJ1-2, with TRBD1 matching 8 bases. This CDR3 has 18 amino acids. Germline loops: CDR1 MNHNS, CDR2 SASEGT. V shed 2 bases, J shed 2 bases, and the junction held 13 bases outside the gene matches.